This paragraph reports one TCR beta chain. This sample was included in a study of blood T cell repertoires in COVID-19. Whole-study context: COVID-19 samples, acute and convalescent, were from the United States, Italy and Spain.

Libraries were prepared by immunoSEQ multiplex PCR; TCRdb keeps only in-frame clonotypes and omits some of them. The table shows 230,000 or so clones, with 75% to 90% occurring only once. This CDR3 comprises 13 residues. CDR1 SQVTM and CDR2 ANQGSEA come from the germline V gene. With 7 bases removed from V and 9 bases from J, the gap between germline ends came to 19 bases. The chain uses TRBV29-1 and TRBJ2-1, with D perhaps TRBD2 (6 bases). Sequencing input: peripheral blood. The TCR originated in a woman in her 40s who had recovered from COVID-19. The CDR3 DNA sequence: TGCAGCGCCCAGACTAGAGTAGTGAGTGAGCAGTTCTTC. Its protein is CSAQTRVVSEQFF.